Shown below are 22 T cell receptor beta chains from a single sample sequenced in a study of cytomegalovirus exposure and HLA in healthy donors. The primer mix had 60 Vbeta and 13 Jbeta primers. TCRdb's table, derived via immunoSEQ multiplex PCR, lists solely in-frame clones and lacks some. The specimen's table records under 150,000 clones. Sequenced: PBMCs. The receptors stem from a woman in her fifties or sixties in good health and CMV-seronegative.

The V call is TRBV19, the J call TRBJ1-4; 9 bases agree with TRBD1. This CDR3 region has 15 residues. The V gene end was trimmed by 3 bases and the J gene end by 6 bases; junction bases not matched to a gene: 5. Germline V gene data show CDR1 as LNHDA and CDR2 as SQIVND (reference sequence). CDR3 sequence reads: CASSMEQGADEKLFF. DNA for the CDR3: TGTGCCAGTAGTATGGAACAGGGGGCCGATGAAAAACTGTTTTTT.

This chain uses TRBV5-6 with TRBJ2-1; D call uncertain. Trimming stripped 4 bases from V and 0 bases from J, with 11 bases between. This CDR3 is built from 15 residues. Germline CDR1 SGHDT, CDR2 YYEEEE. CDR3 region: CASSPRKSSYNEQFF. In nucleotides, the CDR3 is TGTGCCAGCAGCCCGCGAAAGAGCTCCTACAATGAGCAGTTCTTC.

This rearrangement joins TRBV6-1 to TRBJ1-2; 7 positions match TRBD1. Looked up from germline, CDR1 is MNHNS and CDR2 is SASEGT. This CDR3 spans 15 amino acids. Trimming removed 5 bases from V and 8 bases from J; junction bases left unmatched: 14. Here the CDR3 reads CASSLTDRTGGGYTF. The CDR3 DNA is TGTGCCAGCAGTCTCACTGACCGGACAGGTGGAGGCTACACCTTC.

This rearrangement joins TRBV7-9 to TRBJ2-1; D unresolved. Germline CDR1 is SEHNR and CDR2 is FQNEAQ (reference sequence). The V and J ends lost 5 bases and 3 bases respectively, with 8 bases between them. The CDR3 runs 13 residues. This chain's CDR3 is CASSTALYNEQFF. CDR3 nucleotide sequence: TGTGCCAGCAGCACTGCGCTCTACAATGAGCAGTTCTTC.

CDR3 region: CASSGDYEQYF. CDR3 DNA: TGTGCCAGCAGTGGGGACTACGAGCAGTACTTC. The chain carries TRBV2 and TRBJ2-5; D is uncertain. The J call may be incorrect, as the DNA end agrees better with TRBJ2-7. This CDR3 has 11 amino acids. Germline V lookup: CDR1 SNHLY, CDR2 FYNNEI.

The rearrangement links TRBV7-9 to TRBJ2-5; 7 positions agree with TRBD1. J was trimmed by 0 bases and V by 5 bases; bases with no gene match: 6. Germline loops: CDR1 SEHNR, CDR2 FQNEAQ (reference sequence). The CDR3 covers 15 residues. The CDR3 reads CASSGRQGYQETQYF. DNA of the CDR3: TGTGCCAGCAGCGGAAGACAGGGCTACCAAGAGACCCAGTACTTC.

Of note for this clone: The same CDR3 is also encoded by other DNA sequences in this sample. The rearrangement joins TRBV2 to TRBJ1-1; D is uncertain. The germline V and J ends were trimmed by 6 bases and 0 bases, with 5 bases remaining between them. This CDR3 region has 12 residues. Germline CDR1 SNHLY, CDR2 FYNNEI. Written as DNA, the CDR3 is TGTGCCAGCAGGAGGGTGAACACTGAAGCTTTCTTT. Its protein product is CASRRVNTEAFF.

J is TRBJ1-1 and V is TRBV2; no firm D call. Per the germline V gene, CDR1 is SNHLY and CDR2 is FYNNEI. This CDR3 is built from 15 residues. Trimming removed 1 base from V and 1 base from J, with 10 bases in between. This CDR3 reads CASSEEWAGNTEAFF. The CDR3 nucleotides are TGTGCCAGCAGTGAAGAGTGGGCAGGGAACACTGAAGCTTTCTTT.

The V gene is TRBV6-1, the J gene TRBJ2-7; possible D gene TRBD1, 5 bases. Germline V CDR1 and CDR2: MNHNS, SASEGT. This CDR3 is 13 amino acids long. The V and J ends lost 7 bases and 0 bases respectively, with 10 bases between them. Here the CDR3 reads CASISTASYEQYF. CDR3 in DNA: TGTGCCAGCATTTCGACAGCCTCCTACGAGCAGTACTTC.

The V gene is TRBV27, the J gene TRBJ2-1; the match to TRBD1 covers 9 bases. Unmatched junction bases numbered 4, after V lost 3 bases and J lost 1 base. The germline gives CDR1 MNHEY, CDR2 SMNVEV (reference sequence). The CDR3 is 16 residues long. The CDR3 here is CASSFPGTGSYNEQFF. The CDR3 DNA sequence: TGTGCCAGCAGTTTCCCCGGGACAGGGTCCTACAATGAGCAGTTCTTC.

The genes are TRBV29-1 and TRBJ1-2; 7 nucleotides line up with TRBD1. The germline V gene has CDR1 SQVTM and CDR2 ANQGSEA. J gave up 5 bases and V 6 bases, and 6 bases lay outside the gene matches. The CDR3 has 12 amino acids. The CDR3 DNA follows: TGCAGCGTCGGGACAGCTGCGTATGGCTACACCTTC. The encoded protein is CSVGTAAYGYTF.

The rearrangement links TRBV18 to TRBJ2-5; maybe TRBD1 (5 bases). The CDR3 has 15 residues. CDR1 is KGHSH and CDR2 is LQKENI in the germline V gene. V lost 5 bases and J lost 1, with 14 bases in between. CDR3 in DNA: TGTGCCAGCTCAAGGGGCTGGGGCCTCCAAGAGACCCAGTACTTC. The encoded protein is CASSRGWGLQETQYF.

Written as DNA, the CDR3 is TGCGCCAGCCGGCCAGGGGGAGGCGGGGGGCTTGGAGAGACCCAGTACTTC. Encoded protein: CASRPGGGGGLGETQYF. This rearrangement joins TRBV5-1 to TRBJ2-5, with D perhaps matching TRBD2 (8 bases). The CDR3 totals 17 residues. V lost 7 bases and J lost 4, with 26 bases in between. Germline CDR1 and CDR2: SGHRS and YFSETQ.

The J gene is TRBJ2-3, the V gene TRBV9, with D tentatively TRBD1 (6 bases). Germline loops: CDR1 SGDLS, CDR2 YYNGEE. The CDR3 is 21 residues long. V shed 6 bases and J shed 0 bases, with 32 bases lying between them. The CDR3 protein is CASIMVGATPKAYTSTDTQYF. For the CDR3, the DNA is TGTGCCAGCATTATGGTGGGGGCGACCCCGAAGGCTTATACTAGCACAGATACGCAGTATTTT.

The J gene is TRBJ2-2, the V gene TRBV2; D not certain. Trimming cost V 1 base and J 1 base, with 10 bases left between them. Germline CDR1 and CDR2: SNHLY and FYNNEI. This CDR3 is built from 16 residues. The CDR3: CASSEVSRLNTGELFF. CDR3 in DNA: TGTGCCAGCAGTGAAGTAAGCAGGCTGAACACCGGGGAGCTGTTTTTT.

This chain uses TRBV27 with TRBJ1-1; no reliable D call. The CDR3 sequence is 18 residues long. V lost 4 bases and J lost 4, with 25 bases in between. Per the germline V gene, CDR1 is MNHEY and CDR2 is SMNVEV (reference sequence). The DNA for the CDR3 is TGTGCCAGCAGTTCGCACTACCCCGTTAGGAGGGAGGGCACTGAAGCTTTCTTT. It codes for CASSSHYPVRREGTEAFF.

The J gene is TRBJ1-2, the V gene TRBV7-6; 7 nucleotides line up with TRBD1. This CDR3 spans 15 amino acids. From germline, CDR1 is SGHVS and CDR2 FNYEAQ. Unmatched junction bases numbered 6, after V lost 5 bases and J lost 0 bases. In DNA form, the CDR3 reads TGTGCCAGCAGCAGGGGGACAGATACTAACTATGGCTACACCTTC. It encodes CASSRGTDTNYGYTF. Together with reference TRBV7-6 and TRBJ1-2, the CDR3 gives the full variable domain: GAGVSQSPRYKVTKRGQDVALRCDPISGHVSLYWYRQALGQGPEFLTYFNYEAQQDKSGLPNDRFSAERPEGSISTLTIQRTEQRDSAMYRCASSRGTDTNYGYTFGSGTRLTVV.

V and J are TRBV28 and TRBJ1-4; 8 bases line up with TRBD1. CDR1 is MDHEN, CDR2 SYDVKM, per germline. This CDR3 spans 15 amino acids. V shed 2 bases, J shed 2 bases, and the junction held 1 base outside the gene matches. CDR3 amino acids: CASSLGQGTNEKLFF. For the CDR3, the DNA is TGTGCCAGCAGTTTAGGACAGGGCACTAATGAAAAACTGTTTTTT.

The chain has TRBV18 and TRBJ2-2; tentatively, D is TRBD1 (6 bases). The length of the CDR3 is 17 residues. V was pared by 0 bases and J by 7 bases, with 18 bases between. Germline CDR1 KGHSH, CDR2 LQKENI. The chain's CDR3 is CASSPPLQGMSGGELFF. CDR3 DNA sequence: TGTGCCAGCTCACCACCCTTACAGGGTATGAGTGGCGGGGAGCTGTTTTTT.

The rearrangement uses TRBV6-5 and TRBJ2-1, with 9 bases matching TRBD2. With V trimmed by 6 bases and J by 8 bases, 8 bases remained unmatched. Germline CDR1 MNHEY, CDR2 SVGAGI. CDR3 length: 14 residues. The DNA for the CDR3 is TGTGCCAGCAGGGGAACTAGCGGGTTCGATGAGCAGTTCTTC. It yields the protein CASRGTSGFDEQFF.

The rearrangement uses TRBV29-1 and TRBJ2-7; the match to TRBD1 covers 8 bases. The germline V gene has CDR1 SQVTM and CDR2 ANQGSEA. The V and J ends lost 7 bases and 6 bases, in that order; junction bases with no gene match: 8. The CDR3 totals 12 residues. This CDR3 is CSARTGLGEQYF. For the CDR3, the DNA is TGCAGCGCTAGGACAGGGCTGGGCGAGCAGTACTTC.

This chain links TRBV19 with TRBJ1-5, with TRBD1 matching 9 bases. V gave up 6 bases and J gave up 1 base; unmatched junction bases: 7. CDR1 is LNHDA and CDR2 is SQIVND in the germline V gene (reference sequence). The CDR3 is 16 residues long. The CDR3 loop is CASSTRQGGSNQPQHF. The CDR3 DNA is TGTGCCAGTAGCACCAGACAGGGGGGAAGCAATCAGCCCCAGCATTTT.